This T cell receptor (beta chain) was captured in a study of human T cells and chemical hapten exposure. Whole-study context: A patient group, mainly female, showed alopecia areata, totalis or universalis.

CDR3 size: 13 residues. Germline CDR1 SEHNR, CDR2 FQNEAQ (reference sequence). V was clipped by 4 bases and J by 7 bases, with 8 bases between them. Study-wide findings and caveats: Following DPC sensitization, TCRs present above 1 in 1000 frequency showed no change. Donors' alopecia may make their immune response differ from healthy people's.

MiXCR, run by TCRdb on the RACE reads, gives a single entry per CDR3 protein. Altogether around 77,000 distinct CDR3 sequences are present, around 9.5% being singletons, with the ten largest covering 2.5% to 3.5%. Time point described: patch test 1, 2 weeks after DPC sensitization. Treatment here: therapeutic diphenylcyclopropenone sensitization with weekly scalp DPC. Unfractionated whole blood yielded total RNA. This clonotype occurred many times. Its specificity is unknown. The clonotype comes from a woman in her 40s with alopecia areata. Some clones in this sample may be carry-over from other donors' samples. The sample in question was whole blood, obtained in connection with sensitization to the hapten diphenylcyclopropenone (DPC). The chain links TRBV7-9 to TRBJ1-6; possible D gene TRBD1, 5 bases. CDR3 residues: CASSSQENSPLHF. As DNA, the CDR3 is TGTGCCAGCAGCTCACAGGAAAATTCACCCCTCCACTTT.